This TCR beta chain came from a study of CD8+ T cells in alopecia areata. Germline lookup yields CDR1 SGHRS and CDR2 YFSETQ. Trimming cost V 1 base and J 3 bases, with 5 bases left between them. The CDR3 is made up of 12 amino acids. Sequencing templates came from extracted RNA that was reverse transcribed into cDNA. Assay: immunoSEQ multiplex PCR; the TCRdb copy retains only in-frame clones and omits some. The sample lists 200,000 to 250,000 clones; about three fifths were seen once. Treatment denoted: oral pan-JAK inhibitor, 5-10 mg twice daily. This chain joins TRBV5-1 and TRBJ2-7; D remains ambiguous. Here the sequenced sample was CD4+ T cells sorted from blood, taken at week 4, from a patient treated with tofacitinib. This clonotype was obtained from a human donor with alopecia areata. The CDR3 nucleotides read TGCGCCAGCAGCTTGTACAGCTACGAGCAGTACTTC. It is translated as CASSLYSYEQYF.